Below, 22 T cell receptor beta chains from the same sample are listed, as sequenced in a study of beta chain features in type 1 diabetes. Broader study findings: There was a moderate but significant shortening of TCRB CDR3s in all four CD4+ subsets of Type 1 diabetes patients.

Their cognate antigens are unknown. What was sequenced were expressed TCRB transcripts, since all of the isolated RNA had been reverse transcribed. The method was immunoSEQ multiplex PCR; TCRdb's version includes in-frame clones alone and lacks a portion of them. In the table there are about 700,000 clones, over 10% of which are singletons. The sample was naive CD4+ T cells from blood. The source of these receptors is a young man with type 1 diabetes.

This clone turned up a few times. This CDR3 reads CASRETGTYEQYF. The CDR3 DNA is TGTGCCAGTAGAGAGACAGGAACCTACGAGCAGTACTTC. This sequence joins TRBV19 and TRBJ2-7; possible D gene TRBD1, 6 bases. CDR1 and CDR2 from the germline V gene are LNHDA and SQIVND (reference sequence). V was trimmed by 6 bases and J by 2 bases, leaving 11 bases between them. This CDR3 has 13 amino acids.

V and J are TRBV7-2 and TRBJ2-5; TRBD1 matches at 9 bases. The last part of the DNA fits TRBJ2-7 better; the J call may be wrong. The germline V gene has CDR1 SGHTA and CDR2 FQGNSA. The CDR3 spans 15 residues. In DNA form, the CDR3 reads TGTGCCAGCAGAATACCGGGACAGGGAACCTACGAGCAGTACTTC. Translation gives CASRIPGQGTYEQYF.

This clone was picked up a small number of times. This rearrangement joins TRBV30 to TRBJ1-4; 7 bases line up with TRBD1. The length of the CDR3 is 16 residues. The V and J ends lost 1 base and 4 bases, in that order; junction bases with no gene match: 9. Germline V gene lookup returns CDR1 GTSNPN and CDR2 SVGIG (reference sequence). The CDR3 is CAWSGDPGQLNEKLFF. CDR3 DNA sequence: TGTGCCTGGAGTGGGGACCCGGGACAGCTTAATGAAAAACTGTTTTTT. The variable domain in full, completed from reference TRBV30 and TRBJ1-4, reads SQTIHQWPATLVQPVGSPLSLECTVEGTSNPNLYWYRQAAGRGLQLLFYSVGIGQISSEVPQNLSASRPQDRQFILSSKKLLLSDSGFYLCAWSGDPGQLNEKLFFGSGTQLSVL.

V and J are TRBV6-1 and TRBJ1-1; D may be TRBD1 (5 bases). Germline V gene data show CDR1 as MNHNS and CDR2 as SASEGT. This CDR3 region has 14 residues. V was shortened by 8 bases and J by 4 bases, with 17 bases between the two germline ends. In nucleotides, the CDR3 is TGTGCCAGCTCCCCGGGGGGTTTGGTCACTGAAGCTTTCTTT. Its translation: CASSPGGLVTEAFF.

The CDR3 is CSVEWGIRDTQYF. CDR3 coding DNA: TGCAGCGTTGAATGGGGAATTCGTGATACGCAGTATTTT. V usage is TRBV29-1 and J usage is TRBJ2-3; the D is unclear. Germline CDR1 and CDR2: SQVTM and ANQGSEA. The V and J ends lost 2 bases and 6 bases respectively, with 12 bases between them. This CDR3 contains 13 residues.

The genes are TRBV20-1 and TRBJ2-2; tentative D call: TRBD2 (5 bases). Between the trimmed V and J ends, which lost 5 bases and 7 bases, there was a span of 8 bases. The V gene's germline CDR1 is DFQATT and CDR2 SNEGSKA (reference sequence). CDR3 length: 11 amino acids. The CDR3 is CSAFEGGELFF. CDR3 sequence (DNA): TGCAGTGCTTTCGAGGGCGGGGAGCTGTTTTTT.

About this clone itself: At the DNA level, this CDR3 is encoded by other sequences in the same sample as well. V and J are TRBV5-1 and TRBJ2-7, with D perhaps TRBD1 or TRBD2 (5 bases each). The CDR3 loop spans 13 amino acids. The V gene's germline CDR1 is SGHRS and CDR2 YFSETQ. Trimming removed 2 bases from V and 2 bases from J, with 8 bases in between. The CDR3 spells CASSFGTAYEQYF. CDR3 nucleotides: TGCGCCAGCAGCTTCGGGACGGCCTACGAGCAGTACTTC.

This clone was counted between two and nine times. J is TRBJ1-2 and V is TRBV30; no clear D. The CDR3 has 13 residues. V lost 1 base to trimming and J lost 12 bases, with 18 bases between them. Per the germline V gene, CDR1 is GTSNPN and CDR2 is SVGIG (reference sequence). CDR3 amino acids: CAWSGDLSNIDTF. CDR3 bases: TGTGCCTGGAGTGGGGATCTCTCAAACATCGACACCTTC.

The chain uses TRBV18 and TRBJ1-6, with TRBD1 matching 7 bases. CDR1 is KGHSH and CDR2 is LQKENI in the germline V gene. This CDR3 is 15 amino acids long. V shed 3 bases, J shed 7 bases, and the junction held 6 bases outside the gene matches. The chain's CDR3 is CASSPGQPRNSPLHF. CDR3 bases: TGTGCCAGCTCACCGGGACAGCCAAGAAATTCACCCCTCCACTTT.

The chain joins TRBV29-1 to TRBJ1-3; no reliable D call. The CDR3 is made up of 14 amino acids. The germline CDR1 and CDR2 sequences are SQVTM and ANQGSEA. V was cut by 7 bases and J by 8 bases, with 21 bases left in between. CDR3 in DNA: TGCAGCGCAGGCGCACCACCCTATGTGGACACCATATATTTT. Translating gives CSAGAPPYVDTIYF.

This clone occurred a few times. The rearrangement uses TRBV19 and TRBJ1-1, with TRBD1 matching 8 bases. The germline gives CDR1 LNHDA, CDR2 SQIVND (reference sequence). V gave up 7 bases and J gave up 1 base; unmatched junction bases: 2. The CDR3 is 13 amino acids. CDR3 coding DNA: TGTGCCAGTATTGACAGGGGGAACACTGAAGCTTTCTTT. It specifies CASIDRGNTEAFF.

The chain couples TRBV30 to TRBJ2-3, with D hard to call. The CDR3 is 14 amino acids. The V and J ends lost 7 bases and 0 bases respectively, with 14 bases between them. Per the germline V gene, CDR1 is GTSNPN and CDR2 is SVGIG (reference sequence). CDR3: CASCREKSTDTQYF. The CDR3 DNA sequence: TGTGCCTCCTGCCGTGAGAAGAGCACAGATACGCAGTATTTT.

V is TRBV19 and J is TRBJ2-7; D might be TRBD1 (5 bases). This CDR3 is 14 amino acids long. The V gene lost 3 bases and the J gene lost 2 bases, with 11 bases spanning the gap. In germline, CDR1 is LNHDA, CDR2 SQIVND (reference sequence). CDR3 protein: CASSIGGAPYEQYF. Here the CDR3 DNA reads TGTGCCAGTAGTATTGGTGGGGCGCCCTACGAGCAGTACTTC.

This clone appeared a few times. The chain is built from TRBV6-5 and TRBJ1-1; weak D call: TRBD1 (6 bases). The CDR3 runs 15 residues. CDR1 is MNHEY, CDR2 SVGAGI, per germline. Trimming cost V 4 bases and J 10 bases, with 22 bases left between them. CDR3 sequence reads: CASSLGAASISVAFF. In DNA form, the CDR3 reads TGTGCCAGCAGTTTGGGGGCAGCCTCTATTAGTGTAGCTTTCTTT.

This clone was counted only a few times. This rearrangement joins TRBV7-9 to TRBJ2-1; 14 bases fit TRBD2. The CDR3 length is 16 residues. J was trimmed by 9 bases and V by 5 bases; bases with no gene match: 9. Germline loops: CDR1 SEHNR, CDR2 FQNEAQ (reference sequence). CDR3 sequence (DNA): TGTGCCAGCAGCCGACTTGGGACTAGCGGGGGAGGTGAGCAGTTCTTC. Its protein product is CASSRLGTSGGGEQFF. The full variable domain, its missing parts supplied by reference TRBV7-9 and TRBJ2-1, is DTGVSQNPRHKITKRGQNVTFRCDPISEHNRLYWYRQTLGQGPEFLTYFQNEAQLEKSRLLSDRFSAERPKGSFSTLEIQRTEQGDSAMYLCASSRLGTSGGGEQFFGPGTRLTVL.

This clone has a handful of counts. The gene calls are TRBV2 and TRBJ1-5, with unresolved D. Germline V lookup: CDR1 SNHLY, CDR2 FYNNEI. The CDR3 contains 13 residues. V lost 7 bases, J lost 2 bases, and 9 bases lay in between. The CDR3 here is CASNVWGNQPQHF. The CDR3 nucleotides read TGTGCCAGCAACGTTTGGGGCAATCAGCCCCAGCATTTT.

The CDR3 DNA sequence: TGTGCCAGCAGCGCTGGGACACTCCTTTACGAGCAGTACTTC. As protein: CASSAGTLLYEQYF. The rearrangement joins TRBV7-9 to TRBJ2-7; D perhaps matches TRBD1 (6 bases). Germline CDR1 and CDR2: SEHNR and FQNEAQ (reference sequence). The CDR3 has 14 residues. The ends were cut back, 5 bases at V and 4 bases at J, with 15 bases in the middle.

This clone was seen a handful of times. Additional DNA sequences in this sample encode the identical CDR3. The CDR3 DNA sequence: TGTGCCAGCAGCCTCCTTATGAACACTGAAGCTTTCTTT. Translated, it gives CASSLLMNTEAFF. The chain is built from TRBV7-2 and TRBJ1-1; D remains ambiguous. Trimming shortened V by 5 bases and J by 0 bases, and 7 bases separated the two germline ends. There are 13 residues in the CDR3. Germline V gene lookup returns CDR1 SGHTA and CDR2 FQGNSA.

This clone has just a few counts. This chain connects TRBV10-3 to TRBJ2-7; 7 bases line up with TRBD1. Germline assignment: CDR1 ENHRY and CDR2 SYGVKD. The ends lost 4 bases at V and 0 bases at J; junction bases unmatched: 6. This CDR3 spans 15 amino acids. The CDR3 reads CAISGGQFYSYEQYF. The DNA for the CDR3 is TGTGCCATCAGTGGGGGACAGTTTTACTCCTACGAGCAGTACTTC.

Many counts were recorded for this clone. This sequence joins TRBV30 and TRBJ1-2; 8 bases agree with TRBD1. The CDR3 loop spans 14 amino acids. J was trimmed by 8 bases and V by 3 bases; bases with no gene match: 11. Germline V gene lookup returns CDR1 GTSNPN and CDR2 SVGIG (reference sequence). The CDR3 coding sequence is TGTGCCTGGAGCCCCCGGACAGGGACGAACGGCTACACCTTC. It codes for CAWSPRTGTNGYTF.

V and J are TRBV16 and TRBJ2-7, with D possibly being TRBD2 (5 bases). Germline CDR1 is KGHSY and CDR2 is FQNENV. The CDR3 is made up of 16 amino acids. Between the trimmed V and J ends, which lost 0 bases and 1 base, there was a span of 13 bases. The chain's CDR3 is CASSQSRAGLSYEQYF. CDR3 sequence (DNA): TGTGCCAGCAGCCAATCGAGGGCAGGACTTTCCTACGAGCAGTACTTC.

The chain links TRBV19 to TRBJ1-1; D uncertain. Germline V gene data show CDR1 as LNHDA and CDR2 as SQIVND (reference sequence). This CDR3 is built from 11 residues. V lost 6 bases, J lost 7 bases, and 9 bases lay in between. CDR3 region: CASSTYGEAFF. CDR3 nucleotide sequence: TGTGCCAGTAGCACGTATGGTGAAGCTTTCTTT. Full variable domain (rest looked up from reference TRBV19 and TRBJ1-1): DGGITQSPKYLFRKEGQNVTLSCEQNLNHDAMYWYRQDPGQGLRLIYYSQIVNDFQKGDIAEGYSVSREKKESFPLTVTSAQKNPTAFYLCASSTYGEAFFGQGTRLTVV.